These T cell receptor beta chains were read from a single sample in a study of OX40 agonist ivuxolimab in advanced cancers. Assay used: immunoSEQ multiplex PCR; TCRdb lists only in-frame clones, some missing. The sample has 71,000 or so clones; 86% are singletons. Sequenced material: CD4+ or CD8+ T cells sorted from blood, taken in a trial of the OX40 agonist ivuxolimab. The receptors were sampled from an adult with an advanced solid tumor such as melanoma, head and neck, liver or kidney cancer. CDR3s include the opening cysteine and the closing phenylalanine or tryptophan. Fields, in order: V gene, clone size, J gene, D gene, CDR3 protein, CDR3 DNA. D genes are given only for firm matches. Where a row states a size, it is once, few, many or the class of an expanded clone; other rows omit it.

TRBV6-1	NA	TRBJ2-5	NA	CASSDRGSRETQYF	TGTGCCAGCAGTGATCGTGGTTCAAGGGAGACCCAGTACTTC
TRBV6-1	NA	TRBJ2-1	TRBD2	CASIKGLAGRDEQFF	TGTGCCAGCATTAAAGGGCTAGCGGGAAGGGATGAGCAGTTCTTC
TRBV10-3	NA	TRBJ1-1	NA	CAISENSRADEAFF	TGTGCCATCAGTGAGAACAGCAGGGCAGATGAAGCTTTCTTT
TRBV7-2	NA	TRBJ2-7	NA	CASSLLGYEQYF	TGTGCCAGCAGCTTGCTAGGCTACGAGCAGTACTTC
TRBV19	NA	TRBJ2-7	TRBD1	CASSTQDRGYEQYF	TGTGCCAGTAGTACTCAGGACAGGGGCTACGAGCAGTACTTC
TRBV6-1	NA	TRBJ2-1	NA	CASSYRNEQFF	TGTGCCAGCAGTTACCGCAATGAGCAGTTCTTC
TRBV7-3	few	TRBJ2-3	TRBD1	CASSKTGVADTQYF	TGTGCCAGCAGCAAGACAGGGGTGGCAGATACGCAGTATTTT
TRBV5-1	NA	TRBJ1-1	NA	CASMSGPHVMNTEAFF	TGCGCCAGCATGTCGGGCCCCCATGTCATGAACACTGAAGCTTTCTTT
TRBV23-1	NA	TRBJ2-7	NA	CASSRGTGGSDEQYF	TGCGCCAGCAGCAGGGGGACCGGGGGGAGCGACGAGCAGTACTTC
TRBV19	NA	TRBJ1-5	TRBD1	CASSIETGTVPVNQPQHF	TGTGCCAGTAGTATAGAGACAGGGACTGTCCCCGTGAATCAGCCCCAGCATTTT